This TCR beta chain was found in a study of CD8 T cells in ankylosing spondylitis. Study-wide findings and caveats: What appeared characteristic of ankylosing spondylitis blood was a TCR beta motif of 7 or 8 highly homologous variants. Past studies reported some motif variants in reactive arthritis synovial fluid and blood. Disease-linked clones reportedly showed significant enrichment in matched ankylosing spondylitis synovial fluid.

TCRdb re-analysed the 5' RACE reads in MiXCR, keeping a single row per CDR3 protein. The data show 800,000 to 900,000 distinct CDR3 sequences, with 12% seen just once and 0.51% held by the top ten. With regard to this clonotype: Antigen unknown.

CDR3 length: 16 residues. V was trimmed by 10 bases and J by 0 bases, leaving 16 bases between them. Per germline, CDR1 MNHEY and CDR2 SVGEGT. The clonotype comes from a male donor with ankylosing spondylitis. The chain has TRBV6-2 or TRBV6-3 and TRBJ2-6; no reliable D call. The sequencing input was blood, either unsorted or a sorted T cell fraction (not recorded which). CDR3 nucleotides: TGTGCCACTTCGGACCCTACAATCTCTGGGGCCAACGTCCTGACTTTC. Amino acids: CATSDPTISGANVLTF.